Here is one T cell receptor beta chain with its context. Seattle patients were enrolled during active infection and followed longitudinally. This sample was taken from a study of blood T cell repertoires in COVID-19. Study-wide background: PBMCs, B-cell-depleted T cells, or T cells provided the cDNA or gDNA that made up the material.

Generated by immunoSEQ multiplex PCR, the TCRdb table keeps only in-frame clones and is missing some. The sample consists of roughly 150,000 clones, approximately 86% of them appearing once. The CDR3 consists of 12 residues. The germline V gene has CDR1 KGHDR and CDR2 SFDVKD. The V and J ends lost 8 bases and 5 bases respectively, with 8 bases between them. The sequence was obtained from a woman of 80 years or more with COVID-19, enrolled during active disease. Sequencing used peripheral blood. The genes are TRBV24-1 and TRBJ2-2; the D is unclear. This chain's CDR3 is CATTIQTGELFF. The CDR3 DNA reads as TGTGCCACCACTATTCAAACCGGGGAGCTGTTTTTT.